This T cell receptor beta chain emerged from a study of graft-versus-host responses after intestinal transplantation. Clones were sequenced by immunoSEQ multiplex PCR, and TCRdb holds only the in-frame ones, with some missing. The repertoire holds roughly 120,000 clones, with about 94% as singletons. With regard to this clone: Its target is not known. The sample carries other DNA sequences with the same CDR3.

The input for sequencing was unstimulated CD8+ T cells sorted from spleen or lymph node cells, taken before intestinal transplant. The receptor was derived from a human donor who received an intestinal transplant.

The CDR3, as DNA: TGTGCCAGCAGCGTAGCCTCGGCCTACGAGCAGTACTTC. This codes for CASSVASAYEQYF. The rearrangement uses TRBV9 and TRBJ2-7, with unresolved D. The germline gives CDR1 SGDLS, CDR2 YYNGEE. This CDR3 contains 13 residues. With 0 bases removed from V and 2 bases from J, the gap between germline ends came to 6 bases. Variable domain in full (rest from reference TRBV9 and TRBJ2-7): DSGVTQTPKHLITATGQRVTLRCSPRSGDLSVYWYQQSLDQGLQFLIQYYNGEERAKGNILERFSAQQFPDLHSELNLSSLELGDSALYFCASSVASAYEQYFGPGTRLTVT.